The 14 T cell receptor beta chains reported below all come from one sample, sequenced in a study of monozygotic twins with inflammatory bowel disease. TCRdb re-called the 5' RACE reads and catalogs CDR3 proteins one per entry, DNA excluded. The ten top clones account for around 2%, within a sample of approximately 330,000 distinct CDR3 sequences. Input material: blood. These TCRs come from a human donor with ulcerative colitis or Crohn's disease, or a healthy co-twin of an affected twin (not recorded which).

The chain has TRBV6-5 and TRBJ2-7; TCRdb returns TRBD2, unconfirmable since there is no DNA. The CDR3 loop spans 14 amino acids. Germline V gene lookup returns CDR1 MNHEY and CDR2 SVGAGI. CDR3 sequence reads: CASSYSGPAYEQYF.

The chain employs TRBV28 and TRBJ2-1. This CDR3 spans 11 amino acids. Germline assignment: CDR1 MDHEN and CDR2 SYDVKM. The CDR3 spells CASRLYNEQFF.

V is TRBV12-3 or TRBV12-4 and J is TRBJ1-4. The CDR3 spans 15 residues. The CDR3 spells CASSLSGRGGEKLFF.

The CDR3 loop is CASSEFRRTSGGTSTDTQYF. The rearrangement links TRBV10-1 to TRBJ2-3; the D call from TCRdb, TRBD2, cannot be confirmed without DNA. Germline V gene sequence: CDR1 WNHNN, CDR2 SYGVQD (reference sequence). CDR3 length: 20 amino acids.

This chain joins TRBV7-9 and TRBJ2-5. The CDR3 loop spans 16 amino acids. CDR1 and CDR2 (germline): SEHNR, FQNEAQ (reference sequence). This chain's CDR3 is CASSLGSTVYQETQYF.

The CDR3 loop reads CASSLYSTDTQYF. This chain joins TRBV12-3 or TRBV12-4 and TRBJ2-3. CDR3 length: 13 amino acids.

CDR3: CASGLGAETQYF. The chain is built from TRBV19 and TRBJ2-5; TCRdb outputs TRBD1, but without DNA this stays unchecked. This CDR3 is built from 12 residues. Germline CDR1 and CDR2: LNHDA and SQIVND (reference sequence).

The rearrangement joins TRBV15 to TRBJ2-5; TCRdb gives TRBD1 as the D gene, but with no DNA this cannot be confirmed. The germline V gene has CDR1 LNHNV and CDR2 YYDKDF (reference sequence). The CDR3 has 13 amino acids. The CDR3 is CATSRVLGGTQYF. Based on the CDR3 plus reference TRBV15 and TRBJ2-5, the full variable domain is DAMVIQNPRYQVTQFGKPVTLSCSQTLNHNVMYWYQQKSSQAPKLLFHYYDKDFNNEADTPDNFQSRRPNTSFCFLDIRSPGLGDTAMYLCATSRVLGGTQYFGPGTRLLVL.

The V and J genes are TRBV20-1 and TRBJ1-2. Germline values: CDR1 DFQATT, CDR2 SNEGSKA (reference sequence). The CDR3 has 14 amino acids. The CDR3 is CSALGLGARDGYTF.

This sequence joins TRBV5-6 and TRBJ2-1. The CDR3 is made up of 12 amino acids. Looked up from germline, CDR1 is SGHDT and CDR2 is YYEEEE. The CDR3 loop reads CASSPRANEQFF.

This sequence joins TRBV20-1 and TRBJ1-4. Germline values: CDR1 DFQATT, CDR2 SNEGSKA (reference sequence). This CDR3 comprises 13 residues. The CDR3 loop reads CSARDRLNEKLFF.

CDR3 region: CATSSGIAGGIDEQFF. This sequence joins TRBV15 and TRBJ2-1; TCRdb lists TRBD2, though no DNA is available to test this call. Germline values: CDR1 LNHNV, CDR2 YYDKDF (reference sequence). The CDR3 length is 16 residues.

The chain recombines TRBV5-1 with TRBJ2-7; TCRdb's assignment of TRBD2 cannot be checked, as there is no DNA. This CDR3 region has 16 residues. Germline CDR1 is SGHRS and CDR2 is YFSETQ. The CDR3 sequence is CASSLGTSAHSYEQYF.

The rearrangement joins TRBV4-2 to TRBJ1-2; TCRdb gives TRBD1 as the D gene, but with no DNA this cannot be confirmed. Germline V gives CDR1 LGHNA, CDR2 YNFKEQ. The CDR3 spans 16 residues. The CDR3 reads CASSQSGQGASYGYTF.